This T cell receptor (beta chain) was retrieved from a study of cytomegalovirus exposure and HLA in healthy donors. This CDR3 has 16 residues. Germline V gene lookup returns CDR1 SGHTA and CDR2 FQGNSA. J was trimmed by 4 bases and V by 5 bases; bases with no gene match: 9. Study results and limitations: Many donors carried some public TCRs, although rarity characterized most TCR sequences. In vitro confirmation showed a few CMV-associated chains to be CMV antigen specific. Diagnosis of cytomegalovirus status made by the classifier reportedly showed high specificity and sensitivity.

TCRdb's table, derived via immunoSEQ multiplex PCR, lists solely in-frame clones and lacks some. The table includes about 54,000 clones, more than 70% detected once. The donors were in the roughly 120-subject validation cohort, distinct from the approximately 700-subject first cohort. Notes on this clone: The antigen is not known.

This sequence originates from a woman aged 18-30 years in good health and CMV-seropositive. This chain connects TRBV7-2 to TRBJ1-2; 11 nucleotides align to TRBD1. The sample was PBMCs. The CDR3, as DNA: TGTGCCAGCAGCCTGGACAGGGGGCGCGTGGTCTATGGCTACACCTTC. Amino acid sequence: CASSLDRGRVVYGYTF.